This TCR beta chain was identified during a study of blood T cell repertoires in COVID-19. Study details: Acute-phase and convalescent COVID-19 samples originated in the United States, Italy and Spain. The analysed material was cDNA or gDNA that came from T cells, B-cell-depleted T cells, or PBMCs.

The protocol was immunoSEQ multiplex PCR, while the TCRdb copy is restricted to in-frame clones and leaves out a portion. Found here are 240,000 or so clones, 70% to 90% of them singletons; the top ten hold just over 3%. The specimen was peripheral blood. The TCR originated in a woman aged 30 to 39 who had recovered from COVID-19.

The CDR3 spells CASSSNRGSYEQYF. The CDR3 region has the DNA TGTGCCAGCAGTTCCAACAGGGGTTCCTACGAGCAGTACTTC. The rearrangement uses TRBV7-2 and TRBJ2-7; 7 bases are shared with TRBD1. This CDR3 contains 14 residues. Germline CDR1 and CDR2: SGHTA and FQGNSA. Trimming at V came to 6 bases and at J to 1 base, leaving 6 bases not matched to a gene.